This is a list of T cell receptor beta chains from one sample in a study of molecular identifiers for immune sequencing clone quantification. MiXCR, applied by TCRdb to the PCR reads, yields one record per CDR3 protein. The repertoire holds about 320,000 distinct CDR3 sequences, about 22% seen once, with 0.7% to 0.9% in the top ten. Sequenced material: naive CD8+ T cells from blood, with Jurkat cell RNA spiked in. All receptors come from a human donor in good health. Some libraries in this study had Jurkat cell RNA spiked in. Both conserved end residues are part of each CDR3.

v_call	cdr3_length	j_call	cdr3_aa
TRBV7-9	13	TRBJ1-1	CASSTRTGREAFF
TRBV9	16	TRBJ1-3	CASSTRTGSLLDTIYF
TRBV27	15	TRBJ1-4	CASSLLVGSGEKLFF
TRBV30	14	TRBJ2-7	CAWSLAGAYSEQYF
TRBV27	13	TRBJ1-5	CARSINRVQPQHF
TRBV19	13	TRBJ2-7	CASSMAGTHEQYF
TRBV3-1	14	TRBJ1-5	CASSQGLFNQPQHF
TRBV27	15	TRBJ2-2	CASGTSGGGAGELFF
TRBV19	13	TRBJ1-2	CASSIAGAIGYTF
TRBV5-8	15	TRBJ2-5	CASSLTQWYQETQYF
TRBV28	16	TRBJ2-5	CASSLTLLAVQETQYF
TRBV3-1	15	TRBJ2-3	CASSNQRDGTDTQYF
TRBV7-9	13	TRBJ2-1	CASIPTGDLEQFF
TRBV27	13	TRBJ2-4	CASSQSVYNIQYF
TRBV12-3/TRBV12-4	14	TRBJ1-1	CASSQQDRVAEAFF
TRBV20-1	15	TRBJ2-7	CSARDEVGETYEQYF
TRBV14	15	TRBJ1-1	CASSPRGGGDTEAFF
TRBV7-9	17	TRBJ2-2	CASSPPGGTANTGELFF
TRBV13	17	TRBJ2-2	CASSSLLAGEGTGELFF
TRBV3-1	17	TRBJ2-6	CASSQVPVIPGANVLTF
TRBV2	15	TRBJ2-7	CASRDRTGEPYEQYF
TRBV7-9	15	TRBJ2-3	CASSLMAGGTDTQYF
TRBV18	13	TRBJ2-3	CASSLHSTDTQYF
TRBV6-5	13	TRBJ1-2	CASSYVRAHGYTF
TRBV28	17	TRBJ1-5	CASSLYGGEHSNQPQHF
TRBV7-9	16	TRBJ2-7	CASSLEWGLGAYEQYF
TRBV5-6	17	TRBJ2-1	CASSLFSGTGVHNEQFF
TRBV5-1	14	TRBJ2-7	CASSSGGTFYEQYF
TRBV27	11	TRBJ2-3	CASSPPPTQYF
TRBV9	15	TRBJ1-1	CASSVDGAQNTEAFF
TRBV7-9	14	TRBJ2-5	CASSKRDLSGSQYF
TRBV20-1	13	TRBJ2-7	CSARPGRSYEQYF
TRBV20-1	17	TRBJ2-3	CRARDLWEGVSTDTQYF
TRBV7-9	13	TRBJ2-7	CASSIETDYEQYF
TRBV2	17	TRBJ2-1	CASTGNLARTDIHEQFF
TRBV4-1	12	TRBJ1-1	CASSQLNTEAFF
TRBV29-1	15	TRBJ2-3	CSVEWMSRSTDTQYF
TRBV29-1	12	TRBJ2-5	CSVEGYDGTQYF
TRBV28	17	TRBJ2-7	CASSLRAWTSVSYEQYF
TRBV7-8	14	TRBJ2-1	CASSPSRGNNEQFF
TRBV12-3/TRBV12-4	14	TRBJ1-6	CASSHTGFNSPLHF
TRBV27	14	TRBJ2-7	CASSFGQDYYEQYF
TRBV9	13	TRBJ2-5	CASSVEGWETQYF
TRBV18	12	TRBJ1-1	CASSPANTEAFF
TRBV4-1	13	TRBJ2-1	CASSADWGDEQFF
TRBV4-2	15	TRBJ2-7	CASSQWVGEYYEQYF
TRBV7-9	13	TRBJ1-1	CASSQAGVIEAFF
TRBV27	15	TRBJ2-5	CASSHQAGGQETQYF
TRBV29-1	18	TRBJ2-3	CSVEYLREFNPPPDTQYF
TRBV5-6	14	TRBJ2-7	CASSLEFRIYEQYF
TRBV12-5	17	TRBJ2-7	CASGLEQRTSSSYEQYF
TRBV2	10	TRBJ1-1	CASRGAGAFF
TRBV2	14	TRBJ2-3	CATPETDYTDTQYF
TRBV6-1	13	TRBJ1-1	CASSYTGNTEAFF
TRBV16	15	TRBJ1-1	CASSQSVGRNTEAFF